This T cell receptor (beta chain) was sequenced for a study of PD-1 blockade in classical Hodgkin lymphoma. Sequencing used immunoSEQ multiplex PCR; TCRdb keeps in-frame clones, though not all of them. The data contain about 26,000 clones, around 70% of them singletons. General observations from the study: Reports described newly diagnosed patients as having lower baseline TCR diversity than healthy donors. The repertoire differences lack a defined cause, possibly disease activity or prior therapy. By C4D1, CD4+ diversity increased significantly, especially in complete responders. Exclusion removed patients who began nivolumab under 1 year after ASCT.

After autologous stem cell transplantation all patients relapsed, and prior brentuximab vedotin exposure differed between cohorts. Concerning this clone: The antigen remains unidentified.

From germline, CDR1 is LGHNA and CDR2 YNFKEQ. Trimming left V 2 bases short and J 6 bases short, with 13 bases between. The CDR3 has 14 amino acids. This sequence was found in a human donor with classical Hodgkin lymphoma. Sequenced here: peripheral blood mononuclear cells (PBMCs), sampled before the second cycle of nivolumab. The chain uses TRBV4-2 and TRBJ1-2, with a possible D match to TRBD1 (5 bases). As DNA, the CDR3 is TGTGCCAGCAGCCAACAATGGGCAGGGAATGGCTACACCTTC. It specifies CASSQQWAGNGYTF.